Listed here are 17 T cell receptor beta chains from one sample, sequenced in a study of molecular identifiers for immune sequencing clone quantification. TCRdb independently ran MiXCR on the PCR reads; one entry per CDR3 protein. The sample includes more than 450,000 distinct CDR3 sequences, about 21% of them seen just once. The sequencing input was naive CD8+ T cells from blood, with Jurkat cell RNA spiked in. Documented subset: FACS-sorted CD8+CD4-CCR7+CD45RA+ naive T cells. Receptor source: a human donor in good health. Some libraries in this study had Jurkat cell RNA spiked in.

This clonotype has a count of ten or more. The chain uses TRBV30 and TRBJ2-7; D call uncertain. Germline-derived CDR1 and CDR2 are GTSNPN and SVGIG (reference sequence). Deletions cut 2 bases from V and 5 bases from J, with 10 bases between. The CDR3 is made up of 12 amino acids. CDR3 in DNA: TGTGCCTGGAGTCCCTCGGGCGACGAGCAGTACTTC. It specifies CAWSPSGDEQYF.

This clonotype was seen more than once but under ten times. V is TRBV6-2 or TRBV6-3 and J is TRBJ2-1, with 10 nucleotides matching TRBD2. Trimming removed 4 bases from V and 1 base from J; junction bases left unmatched: 4. Germline assignment: CDR1 MNHEY and CDR2 SVGEGT. The CDR3 sequence is 16 residues long. For the CDR3, the DNA is TGTGCCAGCAGTTCCCCGGGACTAGCGTCCTACAATGAGCAGTTCTTC. The encoded protein is CASSSPGLASYNEQFF.

This clonotype appeared many times. The CDR3 DNA sequence: TGTGCCAGCAGAGACCCCACAGGGTCGGTCAGCAATCAGCCCCAGCATTTT. Translating it yields CASRDPTGSVSNQPQHF. The genes are TRBV28 and TRBJ1-5; D may be TRBD1 (6 bases). This CDR3 is built from 17 residues. V was clipped by 6 bases and J by 1 base, with 19 bases between them. Per the germline V gene, CDR1 is MDHEN and CDR2 is SYDVKM. Combining the CDR3 with reference TRBV28 and TRBJ1-5 gives the whole variable domain DVKVTQSSRYLVKRTGEKVFLECVQDMDHENMFWYRQDPGLGLRLIYFSYDVKMKEKGDIPEGYSVSREKKERFSLILESASTNQTSMYLCASRDPTGSVSNQPQHFGDGTRLSIL.

Remarks on this clonotype: A read error is possible here, since a much larger clone lies one base away. V usage is TRBV24-1 and J usage is TRBJ2-3, with 11 bases matching TRBD2. The length of the CDR3 is 16 residues. CDR1 KGHDR and CDR2 SFDVKD come from the germline V gene. CDR3 DNA sequence: TGTACCACCAGTGATCGACTAGCGGGAAACCCCCATACGCAGTATTTT. Protein: CTTSDRLAGNPHTQYF.

As for this clonotype: A much larger clonotype is one base distant, so this may be a read error. V is TRBV7-9 and J is TRBJ1-3; 7 bases are a match to TRBD1. With 5 bases clipped from V and 0 bases from J, the junction kept 16 bases outside the gene matches. Germline assignment: CDR1 SEHNR and CDR2 FQNEAQ (reference sequence). CDR3 length equals 19 residues. Here the CDR3 reads CASSTATTGQVHSGNTIYF. The CDR3 DNA follows: TGTGCCAGCAGCACTGCAACAACCGGACAGGTCCACTCTGGAAACACCATATATTTT. The whole variable domain, filled in from reference TRBV7-9 and TRBJ1-3, reads DTGVSQNPRHKITKRGQNVTFRCDPISEHNRLYWYRQTLGQGPEFLTYFQNEAQLEKSRLLSDRFSAERPKGSFSTLEIQRTEQGDSAMYLCASSTATTGQVHSGNTIYFGEGSWLTVV.

This chain joins TRBV12-3 or TRBV12-4 and TRBJ1-4; D not resolved. Trimming stripped 4 bases from V and 14 bases from J, with 17 bases between. The CDR3 sequence is 13 residues long. As DNA, the CDR3 is TGTGCCAGCAGTTCATCAGGATCCCCGAGTCTGTTTTTT. It is translated as CASSSSGSPSLFF.

Concerning this clonotype itself: This may stem from a read error, because a much larger clone lies one nucleotide away. The V gene is TRBV6-2 or TRBV6-3, the J gene TRBJ2-1; 7 nucleotides line up with TRBD1. Germline-derived CDR1 and CDR2 are MNHEY and SVGEGT. CDR3 length equals 12 residues. As DNA, the CDR3 is TGTGCCAGCAGTTACCAGGGGGTTGAGCAGCTCTTC. Translated, it gives CASSYQGVEQLF.

This clonotype was detected many times. V is TRBV28 and J is TRBJ2-3, with D unresolved. The CDR3 sequence is 12 residues long. V lost 6 bases, J lost 2 bases, and 6 bases lay in between. Germline loops: CDR1 MDHEN, CDR2 SYDVKM. The CDR3 region has the DNA TGTGCCAGCAGCCTTATCACAGATACGCAGTATTTT. This sequence encodes CASSLITDTQYF.

This clonotype was seen ten or more times. The chain couples TRBV7-2 to TRBJ2-3, with D unclear. V was shortened by 5 bases and J by 6 bases, with 12 bases between the two germline ends. CDR3 size: 13 residues. CDR1 and CDR2 from the germline V gene are SGHTA and FQGNSA. The CDR3 region has the DNA TGTGCCAGCAGCCCACACGAACGGGATACGCAGTATTTT. It is translated as CASSPHERDTQYF. Variable domain in full (rest from reference TRBV7-2 and TRBJ2-3): GAGVSQSPSNKVTEKGKDVELRCDPISGHTALYWYRQSLGQGLEFLIYFQGNSAPDKSGLPSDRFSAERTGGSVSTLTIQRTQQEDSAVYLCASSPHERDTQYFGPGTRLTVL.

With regard to this clonotype: Since a much larger clone is just one base distant, this may be a read error. The chain has TRBV13 and TRBJ2-3; 11 bases fit TRBD2. The V gene's germline CDR1 is PRHDT and CDR2 FYEKMQ (reference sequence). This CDR3 has 15 residues. The CDR3: CASSPGLAVTGTQYF. CDR3 in DNA: TGTGCCAGCAGCCCGGGACTAGCGGTCACAGGTACGCAGTATTTT.

This clonotype came up many times. The chain recombines TRBV2 with TRBJ2-3, with TRBD2 matching 10 bases. Germline V lookup: CDR1 SNHLY, CDR2 FYNNEI. The CDR3 loop spans 15 amino acids. The J segment lost 2 bases and the V segment lost 5 bases, leaving 4 bases of the junction unmatched. The CDR3, as DNA: TGTGCCAGCAGTATCGGACTAGCGGACACAGATACGCAGTATTTT. Residues: CASSIGLADTDTQYF. The variable domain in full, with the rest retrieved from reference TRBV2 and TRBJ2-3, is EPEVTQTPSHQVTQMGQEVILRCVPISNHLYFYWYRQILGQKVEFLVSFYNNEISEKSEIFDDQFSVERPDGSNFTLKIRSTKLEDSAMYFCASSIGLADTDTQYFGPGTRLTVL.

About this clonotype: A single base separates this from a much larger clone, so it may be a read error. This sequence joins TRBV15 and TRBJ2-3; D ambiguous. Germline-derived CDR1 and CDR2 are LNHNV and YYDKDF (reference sequence). This CDR3 is built from 12 residues. The CDR3 loop is CAASRDQDTQYF. CDR3 DNA: TGTGCCGCCAGCAGAGATCAAGATACGCAGTATTTT.

Many counts were recorded for this clonotype. The V gene is TRBV2, the J gene TRBJ2-7; possible D gene TRBD1, 5 bases. CDR1 is SNHLY, CDR2 FYNNEI, per germline. Between the trimmed V and J ends, which lost 6 bases and 4 bases, there was a span of 16 bases. This CDR3 contains 14 residues. The CDR3 DNA follows: TGTGCCAGCAGCGTGTTATTGACAGAGTACGAGCAGTACTTC. Translation gives CASSVLLTEYEQYF.

This clonotype was seen more than once but under ten times. This chain joins TRBV11-2 and TRBJ2-7, with unresolved D. Germline CDR1 and CDR2: SGHAT and FQNNGV. The length of the CDR3 is 14 residues. Trimming shortened V by 3 bases and J by 3 bases, and 12 bases separated the two germline ends. For the CDR3, the DNA is TGTGCCAGCAGCTTCCCCGGGCCGGGCTACGAGCAGTACTTC. Its protein is CASSFPGPGYEQYF.

V gene TRBV7-9 combines with J gene TRBJ1-5, with unresolved D. This CDR3 has 15 residues. Trimming took 2 bases from V and 0 from J, leaving 8 bases between them. Germline-derived CDR1 and CDR2 are SEHNR and FQNEAQ (reference sequence). The CDR3 DNA follows: TGTGCCAGCAGCTTAACCTCAGATAGCAATCAGCCCCAGCATTTT. This translates into CASSLTSDSNQPQHF.

The chain recombines TRBV6-2 or TRBV6-3 with TRBJ1-5; TRBD1 might be the D (6 bases). Trimming cost V 8 bases and J 7 bases, with 15 bases left between them. The CDR3 contains 13 residues. Germline values: CDR1 MNHEY, CDR2 SVGEGT. CDR3 in amino acids: CASGIQGQQPQHF. CDR3 sequence (DNA): TGTGCCAGCGGAATACAGGGTCAACAGCCCCAGCATTTT.

Concerning this clonotype itself: This may come from a read error, since a much larger clone is one base off. The chain carries TRBV6-5 and TRBJ2-7; D call uncertain. The CDR3 is made up of 15 amino acids. Per germline, CDR1 MNHEY and CDR2 SVGAGI. The CDR3: CAISSPVAGIYEQYF. CDR3 sequence (DNA): TGTGCCATCAGTTCACCGGTGGCAGGAATATACGAGCAGTACTTC.